The rows below give T cell receptor beta chains drawn from one sample of a study of cytomegalovirus exposure and HLA in healthy donors. Clones were sequenced by immunoSEQ multiplex PCR, and TCRdb holds only the in-frame ones, with some missing. The sample includes about 46,000 clones. Sequencing used PBMCs. Source of these receptors: a woman aged 40 to 50 in good health and CMV-seronegative. Each CDR3 is given without its conserved first and last residue.

CDR3aa,j_gene,v_gene
ASRKLAGGQEQY,TRBJ2-7,TRBV27
ASSQARDGDTQY,TRBJ2-3,TRBV4-2
ASSYSRKSGAYEQY,TRBJ2-7,TRBV6-5
ASIQLGRGNGYT,TRBJ1-2,TRBV6-5
AGTPLAGYENEQF,TRBJ2-1,TRBV30
ASSIEFGTGVYTEAF,TRBJ1-1,TRBV19
ASSLLATSGRFNEQY,TRBJ2-7,TRBV5-1
ASGSGTGTGELF,TRBJ2-2,TRBV19
SGGGQGATEAF,TRBJ1-1,TRBV29-1
ASSSDTYRGNTIY,TRBJ1-3,TRBV6-5
ASSYSGGRTNEKLF,TRBJ1-4,TRBV6-6
ASSLGSGKGTEAF,TRBJ1-1,TRBV5-1
AWSSGPGSQETQY,TRBJ2-5,TRBV30
ASRGDRGGYT,TRBJ1-2,TRBV6-1
ASSLSTTRQISGYT,TRBJ1-2,TRBV5-4
ASSHQSSGTSSSDNEQF,TRBJ2-1,TRBV18
ASSRDSGNTIY,TRBJ1-3,TRBV6-5
ASREGPSCF,TRBJ1-1,TRBV6-5
ASSIGPGGGETQY,TRBJ2-5,TRBV19
ASSLVPLSYEQY,TRBJ2-7,TRBV7-2
ASSDTGDRYEQY,TRBJ2-7,TRBV5-6
SVEGGRAAETQY,TRBJ2-5,TRBV29-1
ASSLGAVPEAF,TRBJ1-1,TRBV5-1
ASSKGDRSYNEQF,TRBJ2-1,TRBV7-9
SVTGGVDEQY,TRBJ2-7,TRBV29-1
ASSSARRNGETQY,TRBJ2-5,TRBV19
ASSQPLGGQGGYGYT,TRBJ1-2,TRBV4-2
ASSQGRVEGNEQF,TRBJ2-1,TRBV4-1
ASSLAGTGRYNEQF,TRBJ2-1,TRBV18
ASSIDGTSGRRPEQF,TRBJ2-1,TRBV19
ASSQDRGVTGTEAF,TRBJ1-1,TRBV4-3
ASSIEGPGTYEQY,TRBJ2-7,TRBV19
ASSPPLAGGPQTQY,TRBJ2-5,TRBV27
ASSQGSGANVLT,TRBJ2-6,TRBV18